Judged by abundance, the clone carrying this T cell receptor beta chain is medium-sized. Its matching antigen is unknown. The study ran its PCR with 60 Vbeta and 13 Jbeta primers. Original methodology: Around 76 million unique TCR beta chains, 8.5 million to 14 million shared, were counted in a later analysis. Using immunoSEQ multiplex PCR, the repertoire was profiled, and TCRdb retains in-frame clones only, with some absent. V and J calls and clone size are given by that table; D and trimming were obtained from the DNA. The table shows about 190,000 clones, with 79% occurring only once. The V and J ends lost 1 base and 8 bases, in that order; junction bases with no gene match: 6. Germline lookup yields CDR1 MNHNS and CDR2 SASEGT. The CDR3 length is 15 residues. This specimen comes from a study of cytomegalovirus exposure and HLA in healthy donors. Study information: Early released data comprised 80 million to 100 million unique TCRs from HLA-typed donors. Overall study findings and caveats: When analyzed later, a missense DCLRE1C variant was found to be linked to TCR beta V- and J-gene trimming.

The chain recombines TRBV6-1 with TRBJ2-1, with 9 bases lining up with TRBD2. The sample was PBMCs. The sequence derives from a woman aged 18-30 years in good health and CMV-seronegative. The CDR3 reads CASSEVSGSSDEQFF. Written as DNA, the CDR3 is TGTGCCAGCAGTGAAGTTAGCGGGAGTTCGGATGAGCAGTTCTTC.